One sample yielded the 22 T cell receptor beta chains listed below, sequenced in a study of shared clonotypes between healthy human individuals. Some clones are missing from TCRdb's copy, which holds only in-frame ones; the method was immunoSEQ multiplex PCR. The sample has roughly 2,500,000 clones; 93% are singletons. Sequencing was carried out using naive CD4+ T cells from PBMCs. Subset denoted: CD45RA+ positively selected. The origin of the receptors is a man in his late teens or twenties in good health. Some clones in this sample may be carry-over from other donors' samples.

V is TRBV19 and J is TRBJ2-3; possibly TRBD2 for D (6 bases). Germline CDR1 reads LNHDA; CDR2 reads SQIVND (reference sequence). Trimming took 4 bases from V and 0 from J, leaving 11 bases between them. The CDR3 is made up of 15 amino acids. CDR3 residues: CASSTGGASTDTQYF. The CDR3 coding sequence is TGTGCCAGTAGTACGGGCGGGGCTAGCACAGATACGCAGTATTTT.

With respect to this clone: The same CDR3 is also encoded by other DNA sequences in this sample. The CDR3 DNA sequence: TGTGCCAGCAGTTTTGACAGGGTTCCCTACAATGAGCAGTTCTTC. As protein: CASSFDRVPYNEQFF. This rearrangement joins TRBV5-6 to TRBJ2-1; TRBD1 agrees at 7 bases. The CDR3 is 15 residues long. Germline values: CDR1 SGHDT, CDR2 YYEEEE. The V and J ends lost 5 bases and 2 bases, in that order; junction bases with no gene match: 7.

The V and J genes are TRBV2 and TRBJ1-4; D unresolved. V was pared by 5 bases and J by 4 bases, with 14 bases between. CDR1 SNHLY and CDR2 FYNNEI come from the germline V gene. The CDR3 has 15 residues. CDR3: CASSPTGSVNEKLFF. CDR3 DNA: TGTGCCAGCAGTCCAACCGGGTCCGTTAATGAAAAACTGTTTTTT. Using reference TRBV2 and TRBJ1-4 for the parts outside the CDR3, the full variable domain is EPEVTQTPSHQVTQMGQEVILRCVPISNHLYFYWYRQILGQKVEFLVSFYNNEISEKSEIFDDQFSVERPDGSNFTLKIRSTKLEDSAMYFCASSPTGSVNEKLFFGSGTQLSVL.

The chain recombines TRBV4-1 with TRBJ2-2, with D possibly being TRBD2 (6 bases). This CDR3 is built from 17 residues. Germline-derived CDR1 and CDR2 are MGHRA and YSYEKL. V was clipped by 0 bases and J by 4 bases, with 15 bases between them. The CDR3 DNA reads as TGCGCCAGCAGCCAAGAGTTGGCGGGATGGGGCACCGGGGAGCTGTTTTTT. Its translation: CASSQELAGWGTGELFF.

This clone was recorded only once. The chain joins TRBV7-9 to TRBJ2-1; 8 nucleotides align to TRBD2. The CDR3 sequence is 17 residues long. Germline V CDR1 and CDR2: SEHNR, FQNEAQ (reference sequence). J gave up 1 base and V 5 bases, and 10 bases lay outside the gene matches. CDR3 nucleotide sequence: TGTGCCAGCAGCGTCACCTTCAGCGGGAGTTCCTACAATGAGCAGTTCTTC. This translates into CASSVTFSGSSYNEQFF.

The chain has TRBV28 and TRBJ1-2; 9 nucleotides align to TRBD1. After removal of 6 bases from V and 3 bases from J, the junction contained 11 bases not matched to a gene. The CDR3 is 16 residues long. Germline V lookup: CDR1 MDHEN, CDR2 SYDVKM. The CDR3 protein is CASSLTGGLGDYGYTF. The CDR3, as DNA: TGTGCCAGCAGCCTGACAGGGGGTTTAGGGGACTATGGCTACACCTTC.

This chain uses TRBV25-1 with TRBJ1-4, with 10 bases identical to TRBD1. The CDR3 is made up of 16 amino acids. Germline CDR1 MGHDK, CDR2 SYGVNS. J was trimmed by 7 bases and V by 3 bases; bases with no gene match: 8. The CDR3 sequence: CASSDPAGTGVEKLFF. CDR3 nucleotide sequence: TGTGCCAGCAGTGATCCAGCAGGGACAGGGGTTGAAAAACTGTTTTTT. Based on the CDR3 plus reference TRBV25-1 and TRBJ1-4, the full variable domain is EADIYQTPRYLVIGTGKKITLECSQTMGHDKMYWYQQDPGMELHLIHYSYGVNSTEKGDLSSESTVSRIRTEHFPLTLESARPSHTSQYLCASSDPAGTGVEKLFFGSGTQLSVL.

The chain combines TRBV5-8 with TRBJ1-1; D gene unclear. The CDR3 is 14 amino acids. With 0 bases removed from V and 0 bases from J, the gap between germline ends came to 6 bases. Germline CDR1 and CDR2: SGHTS and YDEGEE. CDR3 sequence (DNA): TGTGCCAGCAGCTTGGTAAAGGTGAACACTGAAGCTTTCTTT. Translation gives CASSLVKVNTEAFF.

This chain connects TRBV10-3 to TRBJ2-7; 9 nucleotides agree with TRBD1. V lost 6 bases to trimming and J lost 4 bases; unmatched junction nucleotides: 7. The CDR3 runs 14 residues. Germline-derived CDR1 and CDR2 are ENHRY and SYGVKD. CDR3 in DNA: TGTGCCATCAGGAAGGGACAGGGTGTATACGAGCAGTACTTC. Protein: CAIRKGQGVYEQYF.

V usage is TRBV7-9 and J usage is TRBJ2-3, with 12 bases aligning to TRBD2. CDR3 length: 16 residues. Germline V CDR1 and CDR2: SEHNR, FQNEAQ (reference sequence). V gave up 6 bases and J gave up 3 bases; unmatched junction bases: 7. CDR3 nucleotide sequence: TGTGCCAGCAGGGACCCTAGCGGGAGGGTGACAGATACGCAGTATTTT. This encodes CASRDPSGRVTDTQYF.

This chain links TRBV5-8 with TRBJ2-7; 7 nucleotides match TRBD1. This CDR3 spans 13 amino acids. Germline V gene data show CDR1 as SGHTS and CDR2 as YDEGEE. V lost 5 bases, J lost 6 bases, and 8 bases stayed unmatched. CDR3 in DNA: TGTGCCAGCAGGCGTACAGGGGTTCTCGAGCAGTACTTC. Its translation is CASRRTGVLEQYF.

This sequence joins TRBV19 and TRBJ2-1, with 8 bases fitting TRBD2. J lost 0 bases, V lost 3 bases, and 7 bases had no gene match. This CDR3 region has 17 residues. The germline gives CDR1 LNHDA, CDR2 SQIVND (reference sequence). The CDR3 DNA reads as TGTGCCAGTAGTATTAAGGTAGCGGGGAGCTCCTACAATGAGCAGTTCTTC. This gives the protein CASSIKVAGSSYNEQFF.

The V call is TRBV27, the J call TRBJ2-3; 7 nucleotides align to TRBD1. CDR1 MNHEY and CDR2 SMNVEV come from the germline V gene (reference sequence). This CDR3 spans 12 amino acids. Trimming removed 2 bases from V and 10 bases from J; junction bases left unmatched: 3. CDR3: CASSLVGTAQYF. The CDR3 nucleotides read TGTGCCAGCAGTTTAGTTGGGACAGCGCAGTATTTT.

The J gene is TRBJ1-5, the V gene TRBV19, with 9 bases that match TRBD1. The CDR3 extends over 17 amino acids. J gave up 3 bases and V 2 bases, and 8 bases lay outside the gene matches. The germline CDR1 and CDR2 sequences are LNHDA and SQIVND (reference sequence). DNA of the CDR3: TGTGCCAGTAGTATAAAGCCACAGGGGGCCTTCAATCAGCCCCAGCATTTT. It is translated as CASSIKPQGAFNQPQHF.

The chain recombines TRBV5-4 with TRBJ2-7, with 12 positions matching TRBD2. Germline CDR1 SGHNT, CDR2 YYREEE (reference sequence). Trimming cost V 3 bases and J 5 bases; bases outside gene matches: 9. The CDR3 has 16 residues. CDR3 protein: CASSSLSSGRGNEQYF. The CDR3 region has the DNA TGTGCCAGCAGCTCCTTATCTAGCGGGAGGGGTAACGAGCAGTACTTC.

V usage is TRBV2 and J usage is TRBJ2-7; D gene uncertain. V dropped 6 bases and J dropped 1 base, with 7 bases sitting between them. CDR1 is SNHLY and CDR2 is FYNNEI in the germline V gene. The CDR3 covers 12 residues. CDR3 region: CASRPFSYEQYF. In DNA, the CDR3 is TGTGCCAGCAGACCCTTTTCCTACGAGCAGTACTTC.

The J gene is TRBJ1-2, the V gene TRBV28, with no clear D. CDR3 length: 16 residues. The germline V and J ends were trimmed by 6 bases and 4 bases, with 21 bases remaining between them. CDR1 and CDR2 (germline): MDHEN, SYDVKM. For the CDR3, the DNA is TGTGCCAGCAGCCTCGGGTCCCCCGGAGGTGGCTATGGCTACACCTTC. As protein: CASSLGSPGGGYGYTF.

This clone turned up a few times. This chain uses TRBV4-1 with TRBJ2-7; D tentatively reads TRBD1 or TRBD2 (5 bases each). V lost 4 bases and J lost 2, with 15 bases in between. The germline V gene encodes CDR1 MGHRA and CDR2 YSYEKL. The CDR3 runs to 15 residues. The CDR3 protein is CASSRRAGTAYEQYF. The CDR3 nucleotides are TGCGCCAGCAGCCGGCGAGCCGGGACCGCCTACGAGCAGTACTTC.

V is TRBV28 and J is TRBJ2-6; possibly TRBD1 or TRBD2 for D (6 bases each). CDR1 and CDR2 (germline): MDHEN, SYDVKM. Trimming removed 1 base at V and 4 bases at J, with 14 bases between. The CDR3 runs to 17 residues. The CDR3 region has the DNA TGTGCCAGCAGTTTATACCCGGGGGCATCCGGGGCCAACGTCCTGACTTTC. Its protein is CASSLYPGASGANVLTF.

The V and J genes are TRBV30 and TRBJ1-5; D unclear. Per the germline V gene, CDR1 is GTSNPN and CDR2 is SVGIG (reference sequence). The CDR3 has 17 amino acids. V was shortened by 0 bases and J by 8 bases, with 23 bases between the two germline ends. The chain's CDR3 is CAWSVRRIPSFLEPQHF. In DNA, the CDR3 is TGTGCCTGGAGTGTTAGGCGGATCCCTTCCTTTTTGGAGCCCCAGCATTTT.

The chain uses TRBV7-9 and TRBJ1-2, with D unresolved. This CDR3 is 16 amino acids long. V lost 1 base, J lost 2 bases, and 14 bases lay in between. Germline CDR1 and CDR2: SEHNR and FQNEAQ (reference sequence). The CDR3 protein is CASSLVETPLNYGYTF. CDR3 coding DNA: TGTGCCAGCAGCTTAGTAGAAACGCCGTTAAACTATGGCTACACCTTC. The full variable domain, rest sourced from reference TRBV7-9 and TRBJ1-2, is DTGVSQNPRHKITKRGQNVTFRCDPISEHNRLYWYRQTLGQGPEFLTYFQNEAQLEKSRLLSDRFSAERPKGSFSTLEIQRTEQGDSAMYLCASSLVETPLNYGYTFGSGTRLTVV.

This chain connects TRBV13 to TRBJ1-3; D not resolved. Germline values: CDR1 PRHDT, CDR2 FYEKMQ (reference sequence). Trimming took 3 bases from V and 0 from J, leaving 9 bases between them. The CDR3 has 15 amino acids. The DNA of the CDR3 is TGTGCCAGCAGCTTGACACGAAGCTCTGGAAACACCATATATTTT. Translated, it gives CASSLTRSSGNTIYF. Together with reference TRBV13 and TRBJ1-3, the CDR3 gives the full variable domain: AAGVIQSPRHLIKEKRETATLKCYPIPRHDTVYWYQQGPGQDPQFLISFYEKMQSDKGSIPDRFSAQQFSDYHSELNMSSLELGDSALYFCASSLTRSSGNTIYFGEGSWLTVV.